This is a list of T cell receptor beta chains from one sample in a study of glioma-infiltrating T cells after dendritic cell vaccination. Libraries were prepared by immunoSEQ multiplex PCR; TCRdb keeps only in-frame clonotypes and omits some of them. Here the sample spans tens of thousands of clones, 80% to 90% being singletons. The source was blood, collected after dendritic cell vaccination. The receptors were sampled from a human donor with glioblastoma. Each CDR3 is given without its conserved first and last residue. The size field is filled for only some rows; it gives once, few, many or a size class.

J gene,V gene,clone size,CDR3 protein
TRBJ1-2,TRBV6-1,NA,ASDGQGSFYGYT
TRBJ1-5,TRBV2,NA,ASEDRGNQPQH
TRBJ1-1,TRBV19,once,ASSIVGGVTEAF
TRBJ1-1,TRBV13,NA,ASSDYYGGTAYGGFEAF
TRBJ1-5,TRBV2,once,ASSDGGVSNQPQH
TRBJ2-5,TRBV5-5,NA,ASSPQGNPETQY
TRBJ2-1,TRBV19,NA,ASSRQGSSYNEQF
TRBJ1-1,TRBV5-4,NA,ASSSPTGNTEAF
TRBJ2-3,TRBV7-9,NA,ASSFQGSDTQY
TRBJ2-2,TRBV7-9,NA,ASTGANGETGELF
TRBJ1-2,TRBV2,NA,ASSEHLQGDGYT
TRBJ2-3,TRBV11-2,NA,ASSLVGPRRGDTQY
TRBJ1-2,TRBV6-5,NA,ASSPGDREGGYT